Listed below are T cell receptor beta chains from one sample, sequenced in a study of cytomegalovirus exposure and HLA in healthy donors. TCRdb's table, derived via immunoSEQ multiplex PCR, lists solely in-frame clones and lacks some. The data contain 130,000 or so clones, 82% of them singletons. The specimen sequenced was PBMCs. Receptors originate from a man between 18 and 29 years old in good health and CMV-seropositive. Both conserved end residues are part of each CDR3. The order of the fields is J gene, D gene, clone size, V gene, CDR3 protein, CDR3 DNA. D genes are given only for firm matches. Size is omitted from some rows. Given values are once, few, many or a class for expanded clones.

J gene: TRBJ2-1; D gene: NA; clone size: NA; V gene: TRBV2; CDR3 protein: CASSEGLGGQFF; CDR3 DNA: TGTGCCAGCAGTGAAGGGCTGGGGGGGCAGTTCTTC
J gene: TRBJ1-2; D gene: NA; clone size: NA; V gene: TRBV28; CDR3 protein: CASSPRDNFRGYTF; CDR3 DNA: TGTGCCAGCAGTCCCCGGGACAACTTCAGGGGCTACACCTTC
J gene: TRBJ2-2; D gene: NA; clone size: few; V gene: TRBV7-8; CDR3 protein: CASSLSSLAGRNTGELFF; CDR3 DNA: TGTGCCAGCAGCTTGTCATCGTTGGCGGGAAGGAACACCGGGGAGCTGTTTTTT
J gene: TRBJ2-7; D gene: NA; clone size: NA; V gene: TRBV6-1; CDR3 protein: CASSELEDSYPYEQYF; CDR3 DNA: TGTGCCAGCAGTGAATTGGAAGACAGTTACCCCTACGAGCAGTACTTC
J gene: TRBJ1-2; D gene: NA; clone size: few; V gene: TRBV5-8; CDR3 protein: CASSSSVNPNYGYTF; CDR3 DNA: TGTGCCAGCAGCTCGTCAGTGAACCCCAACTATGGCTACACCTTC
J gene: TRBJ2-5; D gene: NA; clone size: NA; V gene: TRBV5-1; CDR3 protein: CASSLLYQETQYF; CDR3 DNA: TGCGCCAGCAGCCTCCTATACCAAGAGACCCAGTACTTC
J gene: TRBJ1-2; D gene: NA; clone size: NA; V gene: TRBV7-6; CDR3 protein: CASSLAYAGLEYGYTF; CDR3 DNA: TGTGCCAGCAGCTTAGCGTACGCAGGGCTTGAGTATGGCTACACCTTC
J gene: TRBJ1-3; D gene: NA; clone size: NA; V gene: TRBV30; CDR3 protein: CAWKEQLLSGNTIYF; CDR3 DNA: TGTGCCTGGAAGGAGCAACTCCTCTCTGGAAACACCATATATTTT
J gene: TRBJ1-2; D gene: NA; clone size: NA; V gene: TRBV29-1; CDR3 protein: CSVVRLRDTSNYGYTF; CDR3 DNA: TGCAGCGTTGTTCGCCTCCGGGACACCTCTAACTATGGCTACACCTTC
J gene: TRBJ1-2; D gene: TRBD1; clone size: NA; V gene: TRBV7-9; CDR3 protein: CASSPLTGTLGYTF; CDR3 DNA: TGTGCCAGCAGCCCTCTGACAGGGACCTTGGGCTACACCTTC
J gene: TRBJ2-7; D gene: TRBD2; clone size: NA; V gene: TRBV27; CDR3 protein: CASSLSSSGTHEQYF; CDR3 DNA: TGTGCCAGCAGTTTATCATCTAGCGGGACCCACGAGCAGTACTTC
J gene: TRBJ1-1; D gene: TRBD1; clone size: few; V gene: TRBV5-6; CDR3 protein: CASSWGQGFTEAFF; CDR3 DNA: TGTGCCAGCAGCTGGGGACAGGGTTTCACTGAAGCTTTCTTT
J gene: TRBJ1-4; D gene: NA; clone size: few; V gene: TRBV6-6; CDR3 protein: CASSDTTNEKLFF; CDR3 DNA: TGTGCCAGCAGTGACACCACTAATGAAAAACTGTTTTTT
J gene: TRBJ2-5; D gene: TRBD2; clone size: NA; V gene: TRBV6-1; CDR3 protein: CASSEYAGGQETQYF; CDR3 DNA: TGTGCCAGCAGTGAATACGCGGGAGGGCAAGAGACCCAGTACTTC
J gene: TRBJ1-3; D gene: TRBD1; clone size: NA; V gene: TRBV28; CDR3 protein: CASSTGQGNTIYF; CDR3 DNA: TGTGCCAGCAGCACGGGACAGGGAAACACCATATATTTT
J gene: TRBJ2-1; D gene: NA; clone size: NA; V gene: TRBV5-1; CDR3 protein: CASSLGGQPNNEQFF; CDR3 DNA: TGCGCCAGCAGCTTGGGTGGACAGCCCAACAATGAGCAGTTCTTC
J gene: TRBJ2-2; D gene: NA; clone size: NA; V gene: TRBV2; CDR3 protein: CASSLTIAGTGELFF; CDR3 DNA: TGTGCCAGCAGTTTGACTATCGCGGGTACCGGGGAGCTGTTTTTT
J gene: TRBJ2-4; D gene: NA; clone size: NA; V gene: TRBV5-1; CDR3 protein: CASSTRDTQNIQYF; CDR3 DNA: TGCGCCAGCAGCACCCGGGACACACAAAACATTCAGTACTTC
J gene: TRBJ1-4; D gene: TRBD1; clone size: NA; V gene: TRBV7-9; CDR3 protein: CASSLHRGRLKHEKLFF; CDR3 DNA: TGTGCCAGCAGCTTACACAGGGGGCGGTTGAAGCATGAAAAACTGTTTTTT
J gene: TRBJ2-3; D gene: TRBD2; clone size: NA; V gene: TRBV28; CDR3 protein: CASSSPGLGTDTQYF; CDR3 DNA: TGTGCCAGCAGCTCGCCGGGACTAGGAACAGATACGCAGTATTTT
J gene: TRBJ2-7; D gene: NA; clone size: NA; V gene: TRBV4-2; CDR3 protein: CASSHPGPLNKEQYF; CDR3 DNA: TGTGCCAGCAGCCACCCAGGGCCACTCAATAAGGAGCAGTACTTC
J gene: TRBJ1-1; D gene: NA; clone size: NA; V gene: TRBV6-1; CDR3 protein: CASSEFWRGNTEAFF; CDR3 DNA: TGTGCCAGCAGTGAATTTTGGCGCGGGAACACTGAAGCTTTCTTT
J gene: TRBJ2-7; D gene: TRBD1; clone size: NA; V gene: TRBV18; CDR3 protein: CASSPPRDRGYEQYF; CDR3 DNA: TGTGCCAGCTCCCCCCCACGTGACAGGGGGTACGAGCAGTACTTC